These 26 T cell receptor beta chains were sequenced from one sample in a study of blood T cell repertoires in COVID-19. Sequencing was performed with immunoSEQ multiplex PCR; in TCRdb, only in-frame clones are kept and a portion is missing. Among just over 80,000 clones, about 86% were seen once, and the ten largest hold approximately 44%. The sequenced sample consisted of peripheral blood. These receptors came from a man older than 75 with acute or convalescent COVID-19.

The chain couples TRBV5-1 to TRBJ1-1; unclear D gene. This CDR3 region has 14 residues. Germline V CDR1 and CDR2: SGHRS, YFSETQ. Between the trimmed V and J ends, which lost 0 bases and 0 bases, there was a span of 6 bases. The CDR3 sequence: CASSLASMNTEAFF. The CDR3 nucleotides read TGCGCCAGCAGCTTGGCAAGCATGAACACTGAAGCTTTCTTT. Full variable domain (missing parts from reference TRBV5-1 and TRBJ1-1): KAGVTQTPRYLIKTRGQQVTLSCSPISGHRSVSWYQQTPGQGLQFLFEYFSETQRNKGNFPGRFSGRQFSNSRSEMNVSTLELGDSALYLCASSLASMNTEAFFGQGTRLTVV.

The chain is built from TRBV20-1 and TRBJ1-1; D uncertain. CDR3 length: 14 residues. From germline, CDR1 is DFQATT and CDR2 SNEGSKA (reference sequence). V lost 3 bases to trimming and J lost 5 bases, with 16 bases between them. The CDR3: CSASSAIEVTEAFF. CDR3 nucleotide sequence: TGCAGTGCTAGTTCTGCAATTGAGGTAACTGAAGCTTTCTTT.

This chain joins TRBV7-6 and TRBJ1-1; weak D call: TRBD1 (6 bases). Germline-derived CDR1 and CDR2 are SGHVS and FNYEAQ. V lost 5 bases to trimming and J lost 0 bases, with 10 bases between them. The CDR3 has 14 residues. The CDR3 loop is CASSATGLNTEAFF. The DNA of the CDR3 is TGTGCCAGCAGCGCCACAGGGCTGAACACTGAAGCTTTCTTT.

The V call is TRBV3-1 (or the pseudogene TRBV3-2), the J call TRBJ2-5; D is perhaps TRBD1 (6 bases). V dropped 6 bases and J dropped 1 base, with 21 bases sitting between them. Germline values: CDR1 LGHDT, CDR2 YNNKEL (reference sequence). This CDR3 spans 17 amino acids. Written as DNA, the CDR3 is TGTGCCAGCAGTTGGAACCGGGACAAGGGCCTCCAAGAGACCCAGTACTTC. It specifies CASSWNRDKGLQETQYF.

The chain combines TRBV20-1 with TRBJ2-1; D is possibly TRBD2 (6 bases). Trimming left V 3 bases short and J 9 bases short, with 24 bases between. The CDR3 spans 16 residues. Germline CDR1 reads DFQATT; CDR2 reads SNEGSKA (reference sequence). The CDR3 sequence is CSASQLARRAEAEQFF. The CDR3 DNA sequence: TGCAGTGCTAGTCAACTAGCTCGGAGGGCCGAGGCTGAGCAGTTCTTC.

J is TRBJ2-7 and V is TRBV28; weak D call: TRBD2 (6 bases). CDR1 and CDR2 (germline): MDHEN, SYDVKM. V was cut by 2 bases and J by 0 bases, with 14 bases left in between. The CDR3 is 16 residues long. CDR3 protein: CASSLMAGSSSYEQYF. CDR3 nucleotides: TGTGCCAGCAGTTTAATGGCGGGGTCGAGCTCCTACGAGCAGTACTTC.

This chain joins TRBV18 and TRBJ1-1, with TRBD1 matching 8 bases. The CDR3 consists of 15 residues. Germline V lookup: CDR1 KGHSH, CDR2 LQKENI. Losses at the gene ends were 3 bases for V and 2 bases for J; bases not matched to a gene: 5. CDR3 sequence: CASSPDRVLNTEAFF. In nucleotides, the CDR3 is TGTGCCAGCTCACCGGACAGGGTCCTCAACACTGAAGCTTTCTTT.

The V and J genes are TRBV27 and TRBJ2-3; 7 nucleotides align to TRBD1. The CDR3 has 16 amino acids. Germline V gene data show CDR1 as MNHEY and CDR2 as SMNVEV (reference sequence). With V trimmed by 1 base and J by 5 bases, 9 bases remained unmatched. CDR3 DNA sequence: TGTGCCAGCAGTTTATGGGGCACAGGGGCAGAAGATACGCAGTATTTT. Its protein is CASSLWGTGAEDTQYF.

The V and J genes are TRBV30 and TRBJ2-2, with 10 bases fitting TRBD2. Losses at the gene ends were 6 bases for V and 1 base for J; bases not matched to a gene: 5. In germline, CDR1 is GTSNPN, CDR2 SVGIG (reference sequence). The CDR3 runs 15 residues. The CDR3 reads CACKPSGRNTGELFF. The CDR3 DNA sequence: TGTGCCTGCAAGCCTAGCGGGAGGAACACCGGGGAGCTGTTTTTT.

V is TRBV18 and J is TRBJ2-5, with 15 bases aligning to TRBD2. This CDR3 has 18 residues. The V and J ends lost 2 bases and 1 base, in that order; junction bases with no gene match: 5. CDR1 and CDR2 (germline): KGHSH, LQKENI. DNA of the CDR3: TGTGCCAGCTCACCAAACGGACTAGCGGGAGGGATCCAAGAGACCCAGTACTTC. Encoded protein: CASSPNGLAGGIQETQYF. Looking up the rest from reference TRBV18 and TRBJ2-5 gives the full variable domain: NAGVMQNPRHLVRRRGQEARLRCSPMKGHSHVYWYRQLPEEGLKFMVYLQKENIIDESGMPKERFSAEFPKEGPSILRIQQVVRGDSAAYFCASSPNGLAGGIQETQYFGPGTRLLVL.

In this sample, this clone turned up once. This chain links TRBV28 with TRBJ1-1; D is unresolved. Trimming cost V 2 bases and J 3 bases, with 13 bases left between them. The CDR3 extends over 15 amino acids. Germline lookup yields CDR1 MDHEN and CDR2 SYDVKM. CDR3 sequence: CASSLGYRMDTEAFF. In DNA, the CDR3 is TGTGCCAGCAGTTTAGGGTACAGAATGGACACTGAAGCTTTCTTT.

The V gene is TRBV5-1, the J gene TRBJ2-2; D possibly corresponds to TRBD2 (6 bases). V was clipped by 5 bases and J by 1 base, with 15 bases between them. The CDR3 has 16 residues. CDR1 SGHRS and CDR2 YFSETQ come from the germline V gene. The CDR3 here is CASRPSSGLNTGELFF. CDR3 nucleotides: TGCGCCAGCAGACCGAGCTCGGGACTGAACACCGGGGAGCTGTTTTTT.

The chain couples TRBV14 to TRBJ1-1; D not resolved. The CDR3 loop spans 14 amino acids. The V gene lost 3 bases and the J gene lost 0 bases, with 8 bases spanning the gap. CDR1 is SGHDN, CDR2 FVKESK, per germline. The CDR3 bases are TGTGCCAGCAGCCACTGGCCAATGAACACTGAAGCTTTCTTT. It yields the protein CASSHWPMNTEAFF.

The chain combines TRBV5-1 with TRBJ2-1, with TRBD1 matching over 11 bases. The V segment lost 1 base and the J segment 7 bases; nucleotides outside the gene matches: 4. Germline CDR1 and CDR2: SGHRS and YFSETQ. This CDR3 comprises 15 residues. The CDR3 bases are TGCGCCAGCAGCTTGCGGGGGACAGGGGGGAATGAGCAGTTCTTC. Protein: CASSLRGTGGNEQFF.

CDR3 nucleotide sequence: TGTGCCAGCAGTTTTCAATCTCCCCCGACATTAGAGCAGTACTTC. Amino acids: CASSFQSPPTLEQYF. The V call is TRBV6-5, the J call TRBJ2-7; D gene ambiguous. The CDR3 has 15 amino acids. Germline V CDR1 and CDR2: MNHEY, SVGAGI. V was clipped by 4 bases and J by 7 bases, with 20 bases between them.

The CDR3 sequence: CASSQGLRVPGYEQYF. The DNA of the CDR3 is TGTGCCAGCAGCCAAGGTCTGCGGGTACCTGGCTACGAGCAGTACTTC. The J gene is TRBJ2-7, the V gene TRBV14; the D gene is possibly TRBD2 (5 bases). In germline, CDR1 is SGHDN, CDR2 FVKESK. This CDR3 comprises 16 residues. Trimming stripped 1 base from V and 3 bases from J, with 16 bases between.

There are a few counts of this clone. The chain uses TRBV20-1 and TRBJ2-7; 12 positions agree with TRBD2. The CDR3 extends over 15 amino acids. Germline CDR1 is DFQATT and CDR2 is SNEGSKA (reference sequence). The trim removed 3 bases at V and 3 bases at J, leaving 6 bases unmatched. CDR3 region: CSASMATSGSYEQYF. CDR3 nucleotides: TGCAGTGCTAGTATGGCGACTAGCGGGAGCTACGAGCAGTACTTC.

The sample holds one count of this clone. This rearrangement joins TRBV2 to TRBJ1-5; a weak D match, TRBD1 (6 bases). This CDR3 is 16 amino acids long. The ends were cut back, 8 bases at V and 3 bases at J, with 20 bases in the middle. CDR1 is SNHLY and CDR2 is FYNNEI in the germline V gene. In nucleotides, the CDR3 is TGTGCCAGCGGATCCCGGGACATCCCCTTCAATCAGCCCCAGCATTTT. As protein: CASGSRDIPFNQPQHF.

The rearrangement joins TRBV28 to TRBJ1-2; the D gene is possibly TRBD1 (6 bases). In germline, CDR1 is MDHEN, CDR2 SYDVKM. This CDR3 spans 13 amino acids. V shed 6 bases and J shed 3 bases, with 11 bases lying between them. In nucleotides, the CDR3 is TGTGCCAGCAGAAGAGGGGGGGACTATGGCTACACCTTC. It encodes CASRRGGDYGYTF.

This clone has more than one count but fewer than ten. The chain has TRBV6-5 and TRBJ1-3; D might be TRBD1 (6 bases). Looked up from germline, CDR1 is MNHEY and CDR2 is SVGAGI. The CDR3 length is 14 residues. Trimming cost V 6 bases and J 0 bases, with 9 bases left between them. The CDR3, as DNA: TGTGCCAGCAGACAGGGCCTCTCTGGAAACACCATATATTTT. Its protein product is CASRQGLSGNTIYF.

V gene TRBV6-5 combines with J gene TRBJ2-7, with D perhaps TRBD2 (5 bases). Germline V gene lookup returns CDR1 MNHEY and CDR2 SVGAGI. The CDR3 is made up of 13 amino acids. The V end was cut by 2 bases, the J end by 3 bases, with 8 bases between. CDR3 in DNA: TGTGCCAGCAGTTACGGCGGGCACTACGAGCAGTACTTC. Protein: CASSYGGHYEQYF.

CDR3 nucleotide sequence: TGTGCCAGCAGTTCGGGACAGGGGGCTTCCTATGGCTACACCTTC. Protein sequence: CASSSGQGASYGYTF. The chain couples TRBV6-6 to TRBJ1-2, with 12 bases fitting TRBD1. CDR1 and CDR2 (germline): MNHNY, SVGAGI (reference sequence). V shed 4 bases and J 4 bases; nucleotides not matched to a gene: 4. This CDR3 is built from 15 residues.

The chain couples TRBV9 to TRBJ2-5; a possible D gene is TRBD1 (5 bases). The CDR3 loop spans 16 amino acids. V shed 4 bases and J shed 0 bases, with 16 bases lying between them. The V gene's germline CDR1 is SGDLS and CDR2 YYNGEE. The chain's CDR3 is CASSPQDAVYQETQYF. In nucleotides, the CDR3 is TGTGCCAGCAGCCCACAGGATGCGGTGTACCAAGAGACCCAGTACTTC.

V gene TRBV7-3 combines with J gene TRBJ2-2, with D perhaps matching TRBD2 (6 bases). CDR1 is SGHTA and CDR2 is FQGTGA in the germline V gene. V was cut by 2 bases and J by 1 base, with 14 bases left in between. This CDR3 region has 17 residues. This CDR3 reads CASSLPSTSLNTGELFF. CDR3 DNA sequence: TGTGCCAGCAGCTTACCATCGACTAGTCTGAACACCGGGGAGCTGTTTTTT. The variable domain in full, with the rest retrieved from reference TRBV7-3 and TRBJ2-2, is GAGVSQTPSNKVTEKGKYVELRCDPISGHTALYWYRQSLGQGPEFLIYFQGTGAADDSGLPNDRFFAVRPEGSVSTLKIQRTERGDSAVYLCASSLPSTSLNTGELFFGEGSRLTVL.

The chain combines TRBV6-1 with TRBJ1-1, with 7 bases aligning to TRBD1. Germline CDR1 and CDR2: MNHNS and SASEGT. J was trimmed by 1 base and V by 3 bases; bases with no gene match: 2. The CDR3 runs 14 residues. This chain's CDR3 is CASSDWDRNTEAFF. Written as DNA, the CDR3 is TGTGCCAGCAGTGATTGGGACAGGAACACTGAAGCTTTCTTT.

The rearrangement uses TRBV27 and TRBJ1-4; 11 bases line up with TRBD1. Trimming took 5 bases from V and 8 from J; bases not matched to a gene: 4. The germline CDR1 and CDR2 sequences are MNHEY and SMNVEV (reference sequence). The CDR3 is 14 amino acids. The CDR3 DNA follows: TGTGCCAGCAGTCGCCGGGACAGGGGGGAAAAACTGTTTTTT. Its protein is CASSRRDRGEKLFF.